The subject of this entry is one T cell receptor beta chain. Its antigen is currently unknown. This record comes from a study of T cells in narcolepsy. Study results and caveats: HCRT-specific and TRIB2-specific autoreactive clonotypes appeared among same-patient CSF and blood CD4+ clonotypes.

Assay: immunoSEQ multiplex PCR; the TCRdb copy retains only in-frame clones and omits some. The data hold over 30,000 clones, with less than 85% observed a single time. Germline-derived CDR1 and CDR2 are SGHTA and FQGTGA. The CDR3 has 14 residues. The V and J ends lost 1 base and 5 bases respectively, with 10 bases between them. The rearrangement links TRBV7-3 to TRBJ2-3, with D tentatively TRBD1 (5 bases). Material: CD45RA- memory CD4+ T cells from PBMCs. This clonotype was sampled from a human donor with narcolepsy. The CDR3 DNA reads as TGTGCCAGCAGCTTAAACCAAGGGGAAGATACGCAGTATTTT. This sequence encodes CASSLNQGEDTQYF.